This TCR beta chain was sequenced during a study of T cell changes during pregnancy in multiple sclerosis. Germline lookup yields CDR1 MDHEN and CDR2 SYDVKM. CDR3 length: 17 residues. J gave up 3 bases and V 2 bases, and 8 bases lay outside the gene matches. This clone was detected only once. The repertoire was sequenced with immunoSEQ multiplex PCR; TCRdb's copy has only in-frame clones and lacks some. The repertoire has 100,000 to 110,000 clones, 92% of them found once; the top ten carry roughly 2%. The chain combines TRBV28 with TRBJ1-5, with TRBD1 matching 9 bases. The TCR originated in a female donor with multiple sclerosis, enrolled in a pregnancy study. This specimen was peripheral blood, taken after pregnancy. The CDR3 DNA reads TGTGCCAGCAGTTTAATCGGACAGGGGACCCTCAATCAGCCCCAGCATTTT. Its protein is CASSLIGQGTLNQPQHF.